This entry lists 25 T cell receptor beta chains sequenced from one sample in a study of control samples from healthy donors and cancer patients. Using immunoSEQ multiplex PCR, the repertoire was profiled, and TCRdb retains in-frame clones only, with some absent. The data show about 190,000 clones, roughly 91% seen once. The sample consisted of blood. These receptors were taken from a man between 18 and 29 years old in good health.

The chain carries TRBV27 and TRBJ2-2, with 9 bases that match TRBD1. Germline assignment: CDR1 MNHEY and CDR2 SMNVEV (reference sequence). The J segment lost 4 bases and the V segment lost 4 bases, leaving 4 bases of the junction unmatched. The CDR3 runs 15 residues. The CDR3 region is CASSSGTGSTGELFF. DNA for the CDR3: TGTGCCAGCAGTTCGGGGACAGGGAGCACCGGGGAGCTGTTTTTT.

CDR3 bases: TGTGCCAGCAGCCCCAGCCGCGGGGGGGGCTACAATGAGCAGTTCTTC. Encoded protein: CASSPSRGGGYNEQFF. The chain is built from TRBV7-2 and TRBJ2-1, with 9 bases lining up with TRBD2. The CDR3 covers 16 residues. With 5 bases clipped from V and 3 bases from J, the junction kept 8 bases outside the gene matches. Germline-derived CDR1 and CDR2 are SGHTA and FQGNSA.

V usage is TRBV15 and J usage is TRBJ2-1, with TRBD1 identical over 8 bases. Unmatched junction bases numbered 7, after V lost 0 bases and J lost 3 bases. CDR3 length equals 17 residues. CDR1 is LNHNV and CDR2 is YYDKDF in the germline V gene (reference sequence). CDR3 sequence: CATSRDQPGQVYNEQFF. CDR3 bases: TGTGCCACCAGCAGAGATCAGCCGGGACAGGTCTACAATGAGCAGTTCTTC.

The CDR3 protein is CASARSANGYTF. In DNA form, the CDR3 reads TGTGCCAGCGCTAGGTCGGCGAATGGCTACACCTTC. The chain uses TRBV12-3 or TRBV12-4 and TRBJ1-2; D ambiguous. V lost 8 bases and J lost 6, with 13 bases in between. The CDR3 is 12 amino acids.

This rearrangement joins TRBV3-1 (or the pseudogene TRBV3-2) to TRBJ2-7, with a weak D call TRBD1 (6 bases). V was cut by 1 base and J by 3 bases, with 13 bases left in between. Germline lookup yields CDR1 LGHDT and CDR2 YNNKEL (reference sequence). The CDR3 loop spans 15 amino acids. DNA for the CDR3: TGTGCCAGCAGCCAAGGCCAGGGGATATACTACGAGCAGTACTTC. This gives the protein CASSQGQGIYYEQYF.

The chain has TRBV2 and TRBJ1-1, with D possibly TRBD1 on 5 matching bases. V shed 4 bases and J shed 5 bases, with 17 bases lying between them. The length of the CDR3 is 15 residues. Germline CDR1 SNHLY, CDR2 FYNNEI. The CDR3 here is CASSVTRVMGTEAFF. The CDR3 bases are TGTGCCAGCAGTGTTACCAGGGTTATGGGTACTGAAGCTTTCTTT.

The gene calls are TRBV10-2 and TRBJ1-1, with D hard to call. The CDR3 contains 14 residues. Germline V gene sequence: CDR1 WSHSY, CDR2 SAAADI. V shed 5 bases and J shed 1 base, with 11 bases lying between them. The chain's CDR3 is CASSSVTGNTEAFF. CDR3 DNA sequence: TGCGCCAGCAGTTCTGTGACGGGGAACACTGAAGCTTTCTTT.

The chain is built from TRBV5-4 and TRBJ2-1, with a possible D match to TRBD1 (6 bases). Germline loops: CDR1 SGHNT, CDR2 YYREEE (reference sequence). The CDR3 runs 17 residues. Trimming removed 0 bases from V and 2 bases from J, with 15 bases in between. Here the CDR3 reads CASSLAKGDRAYNEQFF. DNA of the CDR3: TGTGCCAGCAGCTTGGCAAAGGGGGATAGAGCCTACAATGAGCAGTTCTTC.

The gene calls are TRBV28 and TRBJ1-4; D is ambiguous. The CDR3 length is 14 residues. Germline CDR1 is MDHEN and CDR2 is SYDVKM. V was clipped by 5 bases and J by 8 bases, with 15 bases between them. Here the CDR3 reads CASSKSGVGEKLFF. The CDR3 region has the DNA TGTGCCAGCAGTAAATCAGGTGTGGGAGAAAAACTGTTTTTT.

The chain uses TRBV27 and TRBJ1-2, with D perhaps matching TRBD1 (6 bases). This CDR3 has 14 residues. CDR1 is MNHEY, CDR2 SMNVEV, per germline (reference sequence). V was trimmed by 6 bases and J by 0 bases, leaving 11 bases between them. CDR3 amino acids: CASSPGVANYGYTF. The CDR3 coding sequence is TGTGCCAGCAGCCCAGGGGTCGCTAACTATGGCTACACCTTC.

This chain joins TRBV6-1 and TRBJ1-5; D call uncertain. The CDR3 has 17 residues. Germline V gives CDR1 MNHNS, CDR2 SASEGT. V was pared by 3 bases and J by 2 bases, with 17 bases between. The CDR3: CASSDIGPELGNQPQHF. In DNA, the CDR3 is TGTGCCAGCAGTGATATAGGACCGGAATTGGGCAATCAGCCCCAGCATTTT.

The genes are TRBV7-6 and TRBJ2-1; D could derive from TRBD1 or TRBD2 (5 bases each). Germline CDR1 and CDR2: SGHVS and FNYEAQ. The CDR3 loop spans 16 amino acids. Deletions cut 2 bases from V and 7 bases from J, with 18 bases between. This chain's CDR3 is CASSLFPGTKGNEQFF. The CDR3 region has the DNA TGTGCCAGCAGCTTATTCCCCGGGACGAAGGGGAATGAGCAGTTCTTC.

The chain uses TRBV12-3 or TRBV12-4 and TRBJ1-5, with 8 nucleotides matching TRBD1. After removal of 6 bases from V and 5 bases from J, the junction contained 3 bases not matched to a gene. The CDR3 is made up of 13 amino acids. CDR3 bases: TGTGCCAGCAGCGACAGGGGTTATCAGCCCCAGCATTTT. Translating it yields CASSDRGYQPQHF.

The genes are TRBV18 and TRBJ2-1; a possible D gene is TRBD1 (6 bases). Germline V gene sequence: CDR1 KGHSH, CDR2 LQKENI. The CDR3 sequence is 16 residues long. V was cut by 2 bases and J by 4 bases, with 15 bases left in between. This CDR3 reads CASSPSDRTLYNEQFF. DNA of the CDR3: TGTGCCAGCTCACCATCCGACAGGACGCTTTACAATGAGCAGTTCTTC.

The chain recombines TRBV2 with TRBJ1-5, with 11 bases fitting TRBD1. Germline V gene data show CDR1 as SNHLY and CDR2 as FYNNEI. With 6 bases clipped from V and 2 bases from J, the junction kept 3 bases outside the gene matches. This CDR3 comprises 15 residues. The CDR3 here is CASRGTGGGNQPQHF. Here the CDR3 DNA reads TGTGCCAGCAGGGGGACAGGGGGAGGCAATCAGCCCCAGCATTTT. Together with reference TRBV2 and TRBJ1-5, the CDR3 gives the full variable domain: EPEVTQTPSHQVTQMGQEVILRCVPISNHLYFYWYRQILGQKVEFLVSFYNNEISEKSEIFDDQFSVERPDGSNFTLKIRSTKLEDSAMYFCASRGTGGGNQPQHFGDGTRLSIL.

This clone has only one observation. The chain is built from TRBV5-1 and TRBJ1-5; a possible D gene is TRBD1 (5 bases). This CDR3 comprises 15 residues. CDR1 SGHRS and CDR2 YFSETQ come from the germline V gene. Trimming took off 1 base at V and 1 base at J, with 9 bases between the two ends. The CDR3 nucleotides read TGCGCCAGCAGCTTGAGGGGAGAGAGCAATCAGCCCCAGCATTTT. As protein: CASSLRGESNQPQHF.

This sequence joins TRBV9 and TRBJ1-3; the match to TRBD1 covers 7 bases. Germline CDR1 is SGDLS and CDR2 is YYNGEE. Losses at the gene ends were 2 bases for V and 0 bases for J; bases not matched to a gene: 17. CDR3 size: 20 residues. The chain's CDR3 is CASSVQPGQPSIYSGNTIYF. CDR3 DNA sequence: TGTGCCAGCAGCGTCCAACCGGGACAGCCTTCCATATACTCTGGAAACACCATATATTTT.

CDR3 nucleotides: TGTGCCAGCAGTTTGTACCGAGATCAGCCCCAGCATTTT. This encodes CASSLYRDQPQHF. The gene calls are TRBV27 and TRBJ1-5; D is unresolved. The CDR3 runs to 13 residues. Per the germline V gene, CDR1 is MNHEY and CDR2 is SMNVEV (reference sequence). V dropped 3 bases and J dropped 5 bases, with 8 bases sitting between them.

The chain joins TRBV19 to TRBJ1-1; D is unclear. This CDR3 is 12 amino acids long. V lost 5 bases to trimming and J lost 0 bases, with 4 bases between them. Per the germline V gene, CDR1 is LNHDA and CDR2 is SQIVND (reference sequence). For the CDR3, the DNA is TGTGCCAGTAGTCCATTGAACACTGAAGCTTTCTTT. Encoded protein: CASSPLNTEAFF.

The chain uses TRBV25-1 and TRBJ2-7; D call uncertain. Trimming shortened V by 3 bases and J by 2 bases, and 11 bases separated the two germline ends. CDR3 length equals 14 residues. Germline assignment: CDR1 MGHDK and CDR2 SYGVNS. The CDR3 DNA reads TGTGCCAGCAGTGATAGGACGAGACCCTACGAGCAGTACTTC. This sequence encodes CASSDRTRPYEQYF.

The chain links TRBV28 to TRBJ2-3; D is possibly TRBD1 (5 bases). Germline V gene data show CDR1 as MDHEN and CDR2 as SYDVKM. The CDR3 covers 12 residues. V shed 6 bases and J shed 4 bases, with 8 bases lying between them. CDR3 coding DNA: TGTGCCAGCAGGACAGTGGCAGATACGCAGTATTTT. Protein product: CASRTVADTQYF.

The chain employs TRBV6-2 or TRBV6-3 and TRBJ2-7, with a possible D match to TRBD1 (7 bases). V was trimmed by 6 bases and J by 0 bases, leaving 18 bases between them. Germline V lookup: CDR1 MNHEY, CDR2 SVGEGT. The CDR3 length is 16 residues. The CDR3 sequence: CASSERRGPSSYEQYF. CDR3 in DNA: TGTGCCAGCAGCGAGAGGAGGGGGCCGAGCTCCTACGAGCAGTACTTC.

The chain joins TRBV27 to TRBJ2-6; D may be TRBD2 (6 bases). The V gene lost 6 bases and the J gene lost 1 base, with 10 bases spanning the gap. Germline V gene sequence: CDR1 MNHEY, CDR2 SMNVEV (reference sequence). This CDR3 has 15 amino acids. CDR3: CASSRDLSGANVLTF. In DNA, the CDR3 is TGTGCCAGCAGCCGGGACTTATCTGGGGCCAACGTCCTGACTTTC.

The chain combines TRBV7-3 with TRBJ2-1; 7 bases align to TRBD2. This CDR3 spans 13 amino acids. Germline CDR1 and CDR2: SGHTA and FQGTGA. J gave up 9 bases and V 10 bases, and 12 bases lay outside the gene matches. CDR3 nucleotide sequence: TGTGCCACCTCCAGGGAGGGTAAAGGTGAGCAGTTCTTC. It specifies CATSREGKGEQFF.

This chain joins TRBV2 and TRBJ1-5; the D gene is possibly TRBD1 (5 bases). CDR3 length equals 13 residues. The germline V gene has CDR1 SNHLY and CDR2 FYNNEI. The V and J ends lost 6 bases and 4 bases respectively, with 10 bases between them. CDR3 coding DNA: TGTGCCAGCAGCCCAGGGTGGAATCAGCCCCAGCATTTT. Translation: CASSPGWNQPQHF.